The text below deals with one T cell receptor beta chain. Clones were read by immunoSEQ multiplex PCR, and TCRdb kept only the in-frame ones, dropping some. The sample has 25,000 to 30,000 clones, around 84% seen once. The sample comes from a study of somatic mutations in cytotoxic T cells in rheumatoid arthritis. Overall study: After diagnosis, patient blood (around 32 ml EDTA) was drawn right away, before any treatment was given.

CDR1 is MGHRA, CDR2 YSYEKL, per germline. The CDR3 covers 15 residues. V lost 0 bases and J 7 bases, leaving 13 bases between the germline ends. The sample taken for sequencing was CD8+ T cells sorted from blood. The origin of this receptor is an adult with rheumatoid arthritis. The rearrangement links TRBV4-1 to TRBJ1-5; no clear D gene. The DNA of the CDR3 is TGCGCCAGCAGCCAAGAATTCGGGAGCGGGCAGCCCCAGCATTTT. It translates to CASSQEFGSGQPQHF.